The 21 T cell receptor beta chains below were found in one sample sequenced in a study of blood T cells in healthy people across ages. PCR was performed a second time for 7 to 11 cycles using a sample-barcoded 5' primer and a J-beta primer mix. Using its own MiXCR run on the 5' RACE reads, TCRdb lists one record per CDR3 protein. The table includes about 900,000 distinct CDR3 sequences, 45% to 50% detected once. The sequencing sample was made of blood. All receptors come from a man aged 30 to 45 in good health.

Written as DNA, the CDR3 is TGTGCCATCAGTGAAGGACAGGTGGAAGGCGAAGCTTTCTTT. Translating it yields CAISEGQVEGEAFF. This rearrangement joins TRBV10-3 to TRBJ1-1; TRBD1 agrees at 7 bases. The germline V gene encodes CDR1 ENHRY and CDR2 SYGVKD. V was pared by 3 bases and J by 8 bases, with 9 bases of the junction left unmatched. The CDR3 runs 14 residues.

This clonotype came up a few times. The V gene is TRBV11-1, the J gene TRBJ2-3; the D gene is possibly TRBD2 (6 bases). V was trimmed by 5 bases and J by 4 bases, leaving 16 bases between them. This CDR3 has 15 amino acids. From germline, CDR1 is SGHAT and CDR2 FQDESV (reference sequence). Written as DNA, the CDR3 is TGTGCCAGCAGCCGCCAGACTAGTTTCCCAGATACGCAGTATTTT. This codes for CASSRQTSFPDTQYF. The variable domain in full, completed from reference TRBV11-1 and TRBJ2-3, reads EAEVAQSPRYKITEKSQAVAFWCDPISGHATLYWYRQILGQGPELLVQFQDESVVDDSQLPKDRFSAERLKGVDSTLKIQPAELGDSAMYLCASSRQTSFPDTQYFGPGTRLTVL.

This clonotype was detected a few times. This chain joins TRBV27 and TRBJ2-3; TRBD2 matches 13 bases. CDR3 length: 16 residues. Germline lookup yields CDR1 MNHEY and CDR2 SMNVEV (reference sequence). The J segment lost 4 bases and the V segment lost 6 bases, leaving 7 bases of the junction unmatched. In DNA form, the CDR3 reads TGTGCCAGCAGGGAAACTAGCGGGGGGGCGTCAGATACGCAGTATTTT. It is translated as CASRETSGGASDTQYF.

The rearrangement links TRBV7-2 to TRBJ2-5; no reliable D call. Germline V gene data show CDR1 as SGHTA and CDR2 as FQGNSA. The length of the CDR3 is 14 residues. V lost 5 bases and J 4 bases, leaving 14 bases between the germline ends. The CDR3, as DNA: TGTGCCAGCAGCGTTCGACCGTCCGGAGAGACCCAGTACTTC. It is translated as CASSVRPSGETQYF.

This rearrangement joins TRBV4-2 to TRBJ2-5; possibly TRBD2 for D (5 bases). Germline lookup yields CDR1 LGHNA and CDR2 YNFKEQ. The CDR3 consists of 15 residues. V dropped 0 bases and J dropped 4 bases, with 12 bases sitting between them. Written as DNA, the CDR3 is TGTGCCAGCAGCCAAGATCGTATCCGGGGAGAGACCCAGTACTTC. This codes for CASSQDRIRGETQYF.

The rearrangement joins TRBV4-2 to TRBJ1-1; D remains ambiguous. Germline V gives CDR1 LGHNA, CDR2 YNFKEQ. The CDR3 runs to 15 residues. V lost 4 bases and J 5 bases, leaving 17 bases between the germline ends. CDR3 DNA sequence: TGTGCCAGCAGCCGTCCGGAGGAGGGAATGACTGAAGCTTTCTTT. Protein: CASSRPEEGMTEAFF.

The V gene is TRBV28, the J gene TRBJ2-3; 10 nucleotides align to TRBD1. This CDR3 has 13 residues. Trimming at V came to 11 bases and at J to 11 bases, leaving 13 bases not matched to a gene. Per the germline V gene, CDR1 is MDHEN and CDR2 is SYDVKM. This CDR3 reads CAPYNRDRGKQYF. CDR3 bases: TGTGCCCCCTATAACCGGGACAGGGGTAAGCAGTATTTT.

The chain employs TRBV28 and TRBJ2-7; 10 nucleotides align to TRBD1. The DNA end is a closer match to TRBJ2-5, so the J assignment may be wrong. The CDR3 spans 15 residues. Germline-derived CDR1 and CDR2 are MDHEN and SYDVKM. The CDR3 is CASSFGQGVDETQYF. DNA of the CDR3: TGTGCCAGCAGTTTTGGACAGGGGGTCGATGAGACCCAGTACTTC.

The gene calls are TRBV20-1 and TRBJ2-7, with D unresolved. V lost 0 bases, J lost 4 bases, and 10 bases lay in between. This CDR3 has 13 residues. In germline, CDR1 is DFQATT, CDR2 SNEGSKA (reference sequence). For the CDR3, the DNA is TGCAGTGCTAGAGATCCTTGGCTGTACGAGCAGTACTTC. Residues: CSARDPWLYEQYF.

This rearrangement joins TRBV12-3 or TRBV12-4 to TRBJ2-4, with D unresolved. Deletions cut 7 bases from V and 0 bases from J, with 7 bases between. This CDR3 has 13 residues. The CDR3 sequence: CASTSVAKNIQYF. The CDR3 nucleotides read TGTGCCAGCACATCGGTAGCCAAAAACATTCAGTACTTC.

The chain is built from TRBV20-1 and TRBJ2-7, with D possibly TRBD1 on 6 matching bases. V was pared by 6 bases and J by 2 bases, with 20 bases between. The CDR3 consists of 15 residues. Germline values: CDR1 DFQATT, CDR2 SNEGSKA (reference sequence). The CDR3 DNA is TGCAGTGCCCAGAATCCGGGACGGACAGCCTACGAGCAGTACTTC. Translating it yields CSAQNPGRTAYEQYF.

This clonotype occurred many times. The chain is built from TRBV4-1 and TRBJ2-1, with TRBD2 as a possible D gene (7 bases). Germline lookup yields CDR1 MGHRA and CDR2 YSYEKL. This CDR3 comprises 17 residues. Trimming shortened V by 5 bases and J by 4 bases, and 21 bases separated the two germline ends. The CDR3 DNA follows: TGCGCCAGCAGCGAGCCCACTCGGGGGGCTCTATACAATGAGCAGTTCTTC. This codes for CASSEPTRGALYNEQFF.

The V call is TRBV7-2, the J call TRBJ1-2; D possibly corresponds to TRBD1 (5 bases). V was pared by 3 bases and J by 5 bases, with 16 bases between. The CDR3 is made up of 15 amino acids. Germline CDR1 is SGHTA and CDR2 is FQGNSA. In DNA form, the CDR3 reads TGTGCCAGCAGCTTTGCCGGGGGTCAGAGATATGGCTACACCTTC. This encodes CASSFAGGQRYGYTF. Full variable domain (missing parts from reference TRBV7-2 and TRBJ1-2): GAGVSQSPSNKVTEKGKDVELRCDPISGHTALYWYRQSLGQGLEFLIYFQGNSAPDKSGLPSDRFSAERTGGSVSTLTIQRTQQEDSAVYLCASSFAGGQRYGYTFGSGTRLTVV.

CDR3 coding DNA: TGTGCCAGCAGCCAAGACGGAGCCCTTAAAGAGACCCAGTACTTC. Translating gives CASSQDGALKETQYF. This chain links TRBV4-2 with TRBJ2-5; D not resolved. Germline assignment: CDR1 LGHNA and CDR2 YNFKEQ. V lost 0 bases and J lost 3, with 11 bases in between. The CDR3 runs to 15 residues.

This clonotype has just a few counts. This chain uses TRBV6-5 with TRBJ1-1; D not resolved. The length of the CDR3 is 15 residues. Germline CDR1 is MNHEY and CDR2 is SVGAGI. V was clipped by 6 bases and J by 1 base, with 15 bases between them. Here the CDR3 DNA reads TGTGCCAGCAGGGCCCGAGTGACTGGGAACACTGAAGCTTTCTTT. Residues: CASRARVTGNTEAFF.

This clonotype showed up many times. The V and J genes are TRBV4-3 and TRBJ2-1, with TRBD2 matching 9 bases. Germline CDR1 is LGHNA and CDR2 is YSLEER. CDR3 length: 15 amino acids. V shed 0 bases, J shed 9 bases, and the junction held 6 bases outside the gene matches. CDR3 in amino acids: CASSQDVFSGGEQFF. CDR3 in DNA: TGCGCCAGCAGCCAAGACGTTTTTAGCGGGGGTGAGCAGTTCTTC.

This clonotype was detected ten times or more. This chain connects TRBV28 to TRBJ2-1; 7 nucleotides match TRBD2. V lost 5 bases and J lost 0; bases outside the gene matches: 7. Germline CDR1 and CDR2: MDHEN and SYDVKM. The CDR3 contains 16 residues. The CDR3 DNA is TGTGCCAGCAGTCTAAGAAGGACTAGCTCCTACAATGAGCAGTTCTTC. Translation gives CASSLRRTSSYNEQFF.

This sequence joins TRBV3-1 and TRBJ1-2; 8 bases map to TRBD1. Per the germline V gene, CDR1 is LGHDT and CDR2 is YNNKEL (reference sequence). This CDR3 has 14 amino acids. V shed 4 bases, J shed 7 bases, and the junction held 8 bases outside the gene matches. CDR3 nucleotides: TGTGCCAGCAGCCCCGGACAGGGCAGATGTGGCTACACCTTC. It is translated as CASSPGQGRCGYTF.

CDR3 DNA sequence: TGTGCCAGCAGTCCCCGGGACAGGGTTTATGGCTACACCTTC. It encodes CASSPRDRVYGYTF. The chain carries TRBV28 and TRBJ1-2; 9 bases are a match to TRBD1. The germline V gene has CDR1 MDHEN and CDR2 SYDVKM. CDR3 size: 14 residues. Trimming at V came to 5 bases and at J to 5 bases, leaving 6 bases not matched to a gene.

In this sample, this clonotype turned up many times. The chain is built from TRBV20-1 and TRBJ2-7; D is perhaps TRBD2 (5 bases). The germline V gene encodes CDR1 DFQATT and CDR2 SNEGSKA (reference sequence). V shed 4 bases and J shed 2 bases, with 12 bases lying between them. The CDR3 covers 13 residues. The CDR3 region is CSAIGPGAYEQYF. DNA for the CDR3: TGCAGTGCTATTGGCCCCGGGGCCTACGAGCAGTACTTC.

The chain carries TRBV27 and TRBJ1-2; maybe TRBD1 (6 bases). This CDR3 comprises 14 residues. Per the germline V gene, CDR1 is MNHEY and CDR2 is SMNVEV (reference sequence). V shed 5 bases and J shed 6 bases, with 16 bases lying between them. The DNA of the CDR3 is TGTGCCAGCAGTGGAGACAGGTGGTTAGATGGCTACACCTTC. Translation: CASSGDRWLDGYTF.